The 30 T cell receptor beta chains presented below share a single source sample, sequenced in a study of shared T cell receptors in the human thymus (dated by TCRdb to the early 2020s). Receptor amplification or capture employed the immunoSEQ multiplex PCR assay. In TCRdb, the immuneACCESS table is reduced to in-frame sequences with V and J assigned. These tables do not hold every clone; where another copy was compared, an unresolved V gene accounts for under half, and the others remain unexplained. This sample gives roughly 550,000 clones in total; around three quarters of them show up just once. The top ten clonotypes cover less than 0.015% of the sample. The same data also went into a second study, on human thymus T cells.

The sample comprised thymocytes. The receptor source for this set is a boy in the first two years of life with a congenital heart defect. Donor details come from another sample of the same person, matched by shared clones.

A single count supports this clone. The J gene is TRBJ2-5, the V gene TRBV30; TRBD2 matches 7 bases. The CDR3 is 15 residues long. V was pared by 0 bases and J by 1 base, with 5 bases of the junction left unmatched. Germline V gene data show CDR1 as GTSNPN and CDR2 as SVGIG (reference sequence). This chain's CDR3 is CAWSVQRTSQETQYF. CDR3 coding DNA: TGTGCCTGGAGTGTACAAAGGACTAGCCAAGAGACCCAGTACTTC. Combining the CDR3 with reference TRBV30 and TRBJ2-5 gives the whole variable domain SQTIHQWPATLVQPVGSPLSLECTVEGTSNPNLYWYRQAAGRGLQLLFYSVGIGQISSEVPQNLSASRPQDRQFILSSKKLLLSDSGFYLCAWSVQRTSQETQYFGPGTRLLVL.

The chain employs TRBV30 and TRBJ2-1; possibly TRBD1 for D (5 bases). Trimming cost V 3 bases and J 4 bases, with 16 bases left between them. The CDR3 runs 15 residues. Germline CDR1 reads GTSNPN; CDR2 reads SVGIG (reference sequence). CDR3 nucleotide sequence: TGTGCCTGGAGACGGCAGGGCGAGGTTTACAATGAGCAGTTCTTC. It codes for CAWRRQGEVYNEQFF.

This chain joins TRBV14 and TRBJ2-7; 10 nucleotides align to TRBD2. Germline CDR1 is SGHDN and CDR2 is FVKESK. This CDR3 has 13 amino acids. Losses at the gene ends were 5 bases for V and 5 bases for J; bases not matched to a gene: 3. The CDR3 loop reads CASSLGTSDEQYF. In DNA form, the CDR3 reads TGTGCCAGCAGCTTGGGGACTAGCGACGAGCAGTACTTC.

This clone was seen once. V gene TRBV4-2 combines with J gene TRBJ2-5; TRBD2 aligns across 8 bases. In germline, CDR1 is LGHNA, CDR2 YNFKEQ. This CDR3 has 16 residues. J was trimmed by 4 bases and V by 4 bases; bases with no gene match: 11. CDR3 protein: CASSPGEREFRETQYF. The CDR3 region has the DNA TGTGCCAGCAGCCCAGGGGAGCGGGAGTTTCGAGAGACCCAGTACTTC.

V and J are TRBV27 and TRBJ2-7; the match to TRBD2 covers 7 bases. The CDR3 totals 17 residues. Germline values: CDR1 MNHEY, CDR2 SMNVEV (reference sequence). Germline trimming cut 5 bases from V and 3 bases from J; bases unmatched to any gene: 16. The CDR3 spells CASSPLEGRAVRYEQYF. The CDR3 DNA reads TGTGCCAGCAGTCCTCTCGAGGGGAGGGCCGTTCGCTACGAGCAGTACTTC.

The genes are TRBV2 and TRBJ2-7, with TRBD1 matching over 11 bases. This CDR3 is 14 amino acids long. Germline CDR1 is SNHLY and CDR2 is FYNNEI. Trimming at V came to 6 bases and at J to 3 bases, leaving 4 bases not matched to a gene. In DNA, the CDR3 is TGTGCCAGCAGGGCCGGGACAGGGGGCTACGAGCAGTACTTC. Amino acids: CASRAGTGGYEQYF. Variable domain in full (rest from reference TRBV2 and TRBJ2-7): EPEVTQTPSHQVTQMGQEVILRCVPISNHLYFYWYRQILGQKVEFLVSFYNNEISEKSEIFDDQFSVERPDGSNFTLKIRSTKLEDSAMYFCASRAGTGGYEQYFGPGTRLTVT.

This clone was counted a few times. The J gene is TRBJ2-1, the V gene TRBV6-4; 9 bases fit TRBD2. The CDR3 has 16 amino acids. Germline CDR1 reads MRHNA; CDR2 reads SNTAGT. Trimming cost V 4 bases and J 10 bases; bases outside gene matches: 14. In DNA form, the CDR3 reads TGTGCCAGCAGTGCCTATGCTAGCGGGGCTGCTAGAGAGCAGTTCTTC. It translates to CASSAYASGAAREQFF.

This clone was seen only a few times. The gene calls are TRBV7-9 and TRBJ1-3; 7 nucleotides agree with TRBD1. The CDR3 loop spans 15 amino acids. CDR1 is SEHNR, CDR2 FQNEAQ, per germline (reference sequence). V lost 5 bases to trimming and J lost 0 bases; unmatched junction nucleotides: 4. CDR3 nucleotide sequence: TGTGCCAGCAGCCCCGGGACAGACTCTGGAAACACCATATATTTT. Amino acid sequence: CASSPGTDSGNTIYF.

This sequence joins TRBV15 and TRBJ2-7; D possibly corresponds to TRBD1 (5 bases). CDR1 and CDR2 (germline): LNHNV, YYDKDF (reference sequence). There are 11 residues in the CDR3. Trimming stripped 8 bases from V and 5 bases from J, with 10 bases between. The CDR3 reads CATRQGHEQYF. CDR3 DNA sequence: TGTGCCACCCGGCAGGGCCACGAGCAGTACTTC. Full variable domain (rest looked up from reference TRBV15 and TRBJ2-7): DAMVIQNPRYQVTQFGKPVTLSCSQTLNHNVMYWYQQKSSQAPKLLFHYYDKDFNNEADTPDNFQSRRPNTSFCFLDIRSPGLGDTAMYLCATRQGHEQYFGPGTRLTVT.

The chain has TRBV19 and TRBJ1-5, with 7 nucleotides matching TRBD1. With 3 bases clipped from V and 5 bases from J, the junction kept 10 bases outside the gene matches. Germline CDR1 is LNHDA and CDR2 is SQIVND (reference sequence). The CDR3 is 16 amino acids. This CDR3 is CASSIHIGGGDQPQHF. The CDR3 DNA follows: TGTGCCAGTAGTATTCACATTGGAGGGGGCGATCAGCCCCAGCATTTT.

The rearrangement joins TRBV28 to TRBJ2-7; D is ambiguous. V gave up 2 bases and J gave up 5 bases, with 4 bases separating them. CDR3 length: 11 amino acids. CDR1 is MDHEN and CDR2 is SYDVKM in the germline V gene. CDR3 coding DNA: TGTGCCAGCAGTTTAGGGCACGAGCAGTACTTC. Translated: CASSLGHEQYF.

This sequence joins TRBV25-1 and TRBJ2-7; D might be TRBD1 (6 bases). V lost 1 base, J lost 2 bases, and 9 bases lay in between. CDR1 is MGHDK, CDR2 SYGVNS, per germline. This CDR3 contains 14 residues. CDR3 bases: TGTGCCAGCAGTGAATCGGGACATACCTACGAGCAGTACTTC. Translation gives CASSESGHTYEQYF.

The gene calls are TRBV10-2 and TRBJ2-7, with TRBD2 matching 7 bases. The V gene end was trimmed by 2 bases and the J gene end by 2 bases; junction bases not matched to a gene: 9. The CDR3 has 16 residues. Per the germline V gene, CDR1 is WSHSY and CDR2 is SAAADI. In nucleotides, the CDR3 is TGCGCCAGCAGTGAGGCCCGGGCAGGGACTACCTACGAGCAGTACTTC. This sequence encodes CASSEARAGTTYEQYF.

This clone has a single count. The chain employs TRBV6-1 and TRBJ2-2, with D unclear. Germline-derived CDR1 and CDR2 are MNHNS and SASEGT. The germline V and J ends were trimmed by 6 bases and 3 bases, with 8 bases remaining between them. CDR3 size: 13 residues. For the CDR3, the DNA is TGTGCCAGCAGGAAACGAGACACCGGGGAGCTGTTTTTT. It yields the protein CASRKRDTGELFF.

V usage is TRBV6-1 and J usage is TRBJ1-2; 7 bases fit TRBD1. The CDR3 spans 14 residues. V shed 8 bases and J 4 bases; nucleotides not matched to a gene: 10. Germline-derived CDR1 and CDR2 are MNHNS and SASEGT. CDR3 bases: TGTGCCAGCCTGACAGGGCTTATGGGCTATGGCTACACCTTC. Amino acids: CASLTGLMGYGYTF.

Notes on this clone: This same CDR3 is encoded by further DNA sequences in the sample. The J gene is TRBJ1-2, the V gene TRBV6-1, with 10 bases identical to TRBD1. The germline gives CDR1 MNHNS, CDR2 SASEGT. The CDR3 spans 12 residues. Germline trimming cut 6 bases from V and 5 bases from J; bases unmatched to any gene: 0. DNA for the CDR3: TGTGCCAGCAGGGGACAGGGGTATGGCTACACCTTC. Encoded protein: CASRGQGYGYTF.

J is TRBJ2-1 and V is TRBV6-9; TRBD2 matches 8 bases. The CDR3 totals 15 residues. Germline trimming cut 5 bases from V and 2 bases from J; bases unmatched to any gene: 5. Germline V CDR1 and CDR2: MNHGY, SVAAGI. CDR3 region: CASSQGTRTYNEQFF. The CDR3 bases are TGTGCCAGCAGTCAGGGGACTAGGACCTACAATGAGCAGTTCTTC.

V is TRBV5-4 and J is TRBJ2-7; possible D gene TRBD1, 5 bases. Germline V gene data show CDR1 as SGHNT and CDR2 as YYREEE (reference sequence). This CDR3 comprises 16 residues. The ends were cut back, 2 bases at V and 0 bases at J, with 15 bases in the middle. Here the CDR3 reads CASSFETTDSSYEQYF. DNA of the CDR3: TGTGCCAGCAGCTTCGAGACGACCGACAGCTCCTACGAGCAGTACTTC.

This clone was seen just once. The chain has TRBV11-2 and TRBJ2-5; 8 bases are shared with TRBD1. The CDR3 is made up of 15 amino acids. Germline CDR1 and CDR2: SGHAT and FQNNGV. V shed 5 bases, J shed 5 bases, and the junction held 10 bases outside the gene matches. CDR3 nucleotide sequence: TGTGCCAGCAGCCTTCGGACAGGGCGATTGGAGACCCAGTACTTC. It translates to CASSLRTGRLETQYF. The full variable domain, with the rest looked up from reference TRBV11-2 and TRBJ2-5, is EAGVAQSPRYKIIEKRQSVAFWCNPISGHATLYWYQQILGQGPKLLIQFQNNGVVDDSQLPKDRFSAERLKGVDSTLKIQPAKLEDSAVYLCASSLRTGRLETQYFGPGTRLLVL.

The chain recombines TRBV5-4 with TRBJ2-7; the D gene is possibly TRBD1 (5 bases). Germline CDR1 and CDR2: SGHNT and YYREEE (reference sequence). V was clipped by 2 bases and J by 0 bases, with 9 bases between them. The CDR3 extends over 14 amino acids. The CDR3 sequence is CASSFQGSSYEQYF. CDR3 bases: TGTGCCAGCAGCTTTCAGGGCAGCTCCTACGAGCAGTACTTC. The variable domain in full, with the rest retrieved from reference TRBV5-4 and TRBJ2-7, is ETGVTQSPTHLIKTRGQQVTLRCSSQSGHNTVSWYQQALGQGPQFIFQYYREEENGRGNFPPRFSGLQFPNYSSELNVNALELDDSALYLCASSFQGSSYEQYFGPGTRLTVT.

This clone has more than one count but fewer than ten. This rearrangement joins TRBV4-1 to TRBJ2-1; 10 bases map to TRBD1. Germline V gene lookup returns CDR1 MGHRA and CDR2 YSYEKL. There are 16 residues in the CDR3. V trimming: 3 bases; J trimming: 3 bases; junction bases outside the gene matches: 5. The CDR3 DNA sequence: TGCGCCAGCAGCCATACGGGGACAGGGGACTACAATGAGCAGTTCTTC. This translates into CASSHTGTGDYNEQFF.

The chain combines TRBV5-6 with TRBJ2-3; weak D call: TRBD2 (6 bases). This CDR3 has 17 amino acids. Germline V gene data show CDR1 as SGHDT and CDR2 as YYEEEE. Deletions cut 0 bases from V and 6 bases from J, with 20 bases between. In DNA, the CDR3 is TGTGCCAGCAGCTTGGTTTCTCTAGGCGGGACCTGGGATACGCAGTATTTT. It translates to CASSLVSLGGTWDTQYF. The whole variable domain, filled in from reference TRBV5-6 and TRBJ2-3, reads DAGVTQSPTHLIKTRGQQVTLRCSPKSGHDTVSWYQQALGQGPQFIFQYYEEEERQRGNFPDRFSGHQFPNYSSELNVNALLLGDSALYLCASSLVSLGGTWDTQYFGPGTRLTVL.

This clone was seen only a few times. DNA of the CDR3: TGTGCCAGCAGCCCTACCCGGGACAGGCTCTATGGCTACACCTTC. As protein: CASSPTRDRLYGYTF. This chain links TRBV27 with TRBJ1-2, with 8 bases identical to TRBD1. The trim removed 6 bases at V and 4 bases at J, leaving 10 bases unmatched. The CDR3 sequence is 15 residues long. Germline-derived CDR1 and CDR2 are MNHEY and SMNVEV (reference sequence).

The chain uses TRBV10-3 and TRBJ2-3; 9 bases are shared with TRBD2. CDR3 size: 15 residues. The V gene's germline CDR1 is ENHRY and CDR2 SYGVKD. With 9 bases clipped from V and 1 base from J, the junction kept 8 bases outside the gene matches. The CDR3 DNA reads as TGTGCCATGAGGCGGGAGGGGGAGGGCACAGATACGCAGTATTTT. Translation gives CAMRREGEGTDTQYF.

The chain links TRBV4-2 to TRBJ2-5; 10 bases line up with TRBD2. V gave up 0 bases and J gave up 5 bases; unmatched junction bases: 9. Germline lookup yields CDR1 LGHNA and CDR2 YNFKEQ. CDR3 length: 17 residues. CDR3 nucleotide sequence: TGTGCCAGCAGCCAAGAAAAAGCGGGAGGGGCGGGGGAGACCCAGTACTTC. Translation gives CASSQEKAGGAGETQYF.

The V and J genes are TRBV7-9 and TRBJ2-3; 10 bases align to TRBD2. V lost 0 bases, J lost 4 bases, and 7 bases stayed unmatched. CDR1 is SEHNR and CDR2 is FQNEAQ in the germline V gene (reference sequence). The CDR3 is 17 residues long. CDR3 nucleotides: TGTGCCAGCAGCTTAGCGAGGCTAGCGGGAGTTGCAGATACGCAGTATTTT. Its protein product is CASSLARLAGVADTQYF. Together with reference TRBV7-9 and TRBJ2-3, the CDR3 gives the full variable domain: DTGVSQNPRHKITKRGQNVTFRCDPISEHNRLYWYRQTLGQGPEFLTYFQNEAQLEKSRLLSDRFSAERPKGSFSTLEIQRTEQGDSAMYLCASSLARLAGVADTQYFGPGTRLTVL.

For this clone: At one of its ends the junction is not consistent with the germline gene, which may arise from a read error. At the DNA level, this CDR3 is encoded by other sequences in the same sample as well. V and J are TRBV9 and TRBJ2-1; D might be TRBD2 (6 bases). This CDR3 region has 12 residues. CDR1 SGDLS and CDR2 YYNGEE come from the germline V gene. CDR3 region: CASSERGNEQFF. The CDR3, as DNA: TGTGCCAGTAGCGAACGGGGGAATGAGCAGTTCTTC.

The chain joins TRBV5-1 to TRBJ1-5, with TRBD1 matching 7 bases. Germline V gene data show CDR1 as SGHRS and CDR2 as YFSETQ. Trimming removed 7 bases from V and 5 bases from J; junction bases left unmatched: 6. The length of the CDR3 is 13 residues. In nucleotides, the CDR3 is TGCGCCAGCCGGGGACAGCCAGATCAGCCCCAGCATTTT. Protein product: CASRGQPDQPQHF.

This chain links TRBV7-9 with TRBJ1-5; 8 bases are shared with TRBD1. The CDR3 is made up of 14 amino acids. With 7 bases clipped from V and 2 bases from J, the junction kept 4 bases outside the gene matches. Germline values: CDR1 SEHNR, CDR2 FQNEAQ (reference sequence). The CDR3 spells CASTGGQGNQPQHF. The CDR3 nucleotides are TGTGCCAGCACCGGGGGACAGGGCAATCAGCCCCAGCATTTT.

The chain links TRBV27 to TRBJ2-7; unclear D gene. Germline values: CDR1 MNHEY, CDR2 SMNVEV (reference sequence). The CDR3 sequence is 12 residues long. V lost 4 bases and J 5 bases, leaving 9 bases between the germline ends. The CDR3 sequence is CASSSEPDEQYF. In nucleotides, the CDR3 is TGTGCCAGCAGTTCTGAACCGGACGAGCAGTACTTC.